The 12 T cell receptor beta chains in this list originate from one sample, sequenced in a study of blood T cell repertoires in COVID-19. Some clones are missing from TCRdb's copy, which holds only in-frame ones; the method was immunoSEQ multiplex PCR. The data show about 110,000 clones, approximately 82% seen once. The specimen sequenced was peripheral blood. Receptors originate from a woman aged 70-85 years with acute or convalescent COVID-19.

This chain joins TRBV6-6 and TRBJ2-7; D is uncertain. The CDR3 length is 15 residues. CDR1 is MNHNY, CDR2 SVGAGI, per germline (reference sequence). Trimming stripped 0 bases from V and 3 bases from J, with 12 bases between. The CDR3: CASSYSSPRNYEQYF. DNA for the CDR3: TGTGCCAGCAGTTACTCCTCCCCCAGGAACTACGAGCAGTACTTC.

This chain connects TRBV7-2 to TRBJ2-3; maybe TRBD2 (6 bases). V dropped 4 bases and J dropped 5 bases, with 16 bases sitting between them. CDR3 length: 15 residues. From germline, CDR1 is SGHTA and CDR2 FQGNSA. The CDR3 sequence is CASSYQEGKVDTQYF. CDR3 DNA: TGTGCCAGCAGCTACCAGGAGGGGAAGGTAGATACGCAGTATTTT.

This clone appeared a single time. This chain joins TRBV7-3 and TRBJ1-2; maybe TRBD1 (5 bases). This CDR3 spans 15 amino acids. Between the trimmed V and J ends, which lost 1 base and 1 base, there was a span of 10 bases. Germline CDR1 is SGHTA and CDR2 is FQGTGA. The CDR3 region is CASSLRRDGNYGYTF. The CDR3 DNA reads as TGTGCCAGCAGCTTAAGGCGGGACGGTAACTATGGCTACACCTTC. Supplemented by reference TRBV7-3 and TRBJ1-2, the full variable domain reads GAGVSQTPSNKVTEKGKYVELRCDPISGHTALYWYRQSLGQGPEFLIYFQGTGAADDSGLPNDRFFAVRPEGSVSTLKIQRTERGDSAVYLCASSLRRDGNYGYTFGSGTRLTVV.

The chain joins TRBV6-5 to TRBJ2-7; 8 bases are shared with TRBD1. Germline V gene sequence: CDR1 MNHEY, CDR2 SVGAGI. J lost 2 bases, V lost 7 bases, and 4 bases had no gene match. The CDR3 has 13 residues. The CDR3: CASKQTGAYEQYV. Written as DNA, the CDR3 is TGTGCCAGCAAGCAGACAGGGGCCTACGAGCAGTACGTC.

The genes are TRBV27 and TRBJ2-6; a weak D match, TRBD2 (5 bases). This CDR3 has 14 amino acids. Germline CDR1 and CDR2: MNHEY and SMNVEV (reference sequence). V dropped 8 bases and J dropped 1 base, with 9 bases sitting between them. CDR3: CASRPGSGANVLTF. Here the CDR3 DNA reads TGTGCCAGCCGGCCGGGGTCTGGGGCCAACGTCCTGACTTTC.

The chain combines TRBV24-1 with TRBJ1-5; TRBD1 is a possible D gene (6 bases). This CDR3 has 15 residues. The germline V gene has CDR1 KGHDR and CDR2 SFDVKD. V lost 9 bases, J lost 1 base, and 15 bases lay in between. CDR3 bases: TGTGCCACCTCTGGGGGGGGGCTGAGCAATCAGCCCCAGCATTTT. It specifies CATSGGGLSNQPQHF.

The gene calls are TRBV6-5 and TRBJ2-6; maybe TRBD1 (5 bases). The V end lost 6 bases, the J end lost 0 bases, and 9 bases lay between the germline ends. The CDR3 length is 15 residues. Germline V lookup: CDR1 MNHEY, CDR2 SVGAGI. The CDR3 is CASRQGSSGANVLTF. The CDR3 coding sequence is TGTGCCAGCAGGCAGGGAAGCTCTGGGGCCAACGTCCTGACTTTC.

The CDR3 region is CASSDGRRGTEAFF. The CDR3 nucleotides read TGCGCCAGCAGTGATGGCCGTCGGGGGACTGAAGCTTTCTTT. This chain links TRBV10-1 with TRBJ1-1, with a possible D match to TRBD1 (5 bases). Germline-derived CDR1 and CDR2 are WNHNN and SYGVQD (reference sequence). V was pared by 3 bases and J by 5 bases, with 13 bases between. There are 14 residues in the CDR3.

The chain uses TRBV5-5 and TRBJ2-7; possible D gene TRBD2, 6 bases. Per the germline V gene, CDR1 is SGHKS and CDR2 is YYEKEE (reference sequence). V lost 0 bases and J 0 bases, leaving 13 bases between the germline ends. The CDR3 runs 16 residues. The CDR3 sequence is CASSLAFSSGSYEQYV. The CDR3 coding sequence is TGTGCCAGCAGCTTGGCCTTCAGTAGCGGCTCCTACGAGCAGTACGTC.

The chain uses TRBV15 and TRBJ1-5; 7 bases match TRBD1. CDR1 and CDR2 (germline): LNHNV, YYDKDF (reference sequence). This CDR3 region has 16 residues. V lost 0 bases, J lost 6 bases, and 8 bases stayed unmatched. The CDR3 DNA sequence: TGTGCCACCAGCAGAGAGGCCGGGACAGCCGCTCAGCCCCAGCATTTT. Translating gives CATSREAGTAAQPQHF.

The V and J genes are TRBV4-3 and TRBJ2-3; 11 bases fit TRBD2. CDR3 length: 20 amino acids. Germline assignment: CDR1 LGHNA and CDR2 YSLEER. The ends lost 0 bases at V and 0 bases at J; junction bases unmatched: 11. This CDR3 reads CASSQELILAGATSTDTQYF. The CDR3 nucleotides are TGCGCCAGCAGCCAAGAGTTGATACTAGCGGGGGCTACTAGCACAGATACGCAGTATTTT.

This clone has only one observation. The chain has TRBV5-1 and TRBJ1-1, with D tentatively TRBD1 (5 bases). This CDR3 has 14 amino acids. V lost 3 bases, J lost 0 bases, and 9 bases lay in between. CDR1 and CDR2 (germline): SGHRS, YFSETQ. CDR3 in amino acids: CASSSGHLNTEAFF. The CDR3 DNA sequence: TGCGCCAGCAGCTCAGGACATCTGAACACTGAAGCTTTCTTT.